Below are 30 T cell receptor beta chains sequenced from a single sample in a study of blood T cells in healthy people across ages. Alongside a J-beta primer mix, a sample-barcoded 5' primer served in a second PCR lasting roughly 6 to 11 cycles. In TCRdb, the 5' RACE reads were re-called with MiXCR into one record per CDR3 protein. The sample yields some 1.4 million distinct CDR3 sequences, around 39% seen once. Specimen: blood. These receptors all come from a young woman in good health.

This clonotype was seen only a few times. The V and J genes are TRBV20-1 and TRBJ1-5; 7 bases fit TRBD1. The junction had 2 bases not matched to a gene; V was cut back by 4 bases and J by 2 bases. Germline CDR1 reads DFQATT; CDR2 reads SNEGSKA (reference sequence). The length of the CDR3 is 13 residues. CDR3 residues: CSATGQGNQPQHF. Written as DNA, the CDR3 is TGCAGTGCTACCGGACAGGGCAATCAGCCCCAGCATTTT.

V is TRBV6-2 or TRBV6-3 and J is TRBJ2-2, with a weak D call TRBD1 (5 bases). V lost 2 bases, J lost 4 bases, and 11 bases lay in between. CDR1 MNHEY and CDR2 SVGEGT come from the germline V gene. The CDR3 extends over 15 amino acids. The CDR3 bases are TGTGCCAGCAGTTACATCGCCCAGGGCACCGGGGAGCTGTTTTTT. This sequence encodes CASSYIAQGTGELFF.

This clonotype was counted only a few times. This sequence joins TRBV20-1 and TRBJ2-7; D is unresolved. The J call could be wrong; TRBJ2-5 is a better fit for the DNA end. The CDR3 is 13 amino acids. Per germline, CDR1 DFQATT and CDR2 SNEGSKA (reference sequence). CDR3 coding DNA: TGCAGTGTTAACCCCCCTCCCGGAGAGACCCAGTACTTC. Its protein product is CSVNPPPGETQYF.

The chain joins TRBV5-1 to TRBJ1-1; the D gene is possibly TRBD1 (5 bases). CDR3 size: 16 residues. Germline V lookup: CDR1 SGHRS, CDR2 YFSETQ. Trimming took 3 bases from V and 1 from J, leaving 16 bases between them. In DNA form, the CDR3 reads TGCGCCAGCAGCTGGCCCGAAGGACAACAGAACACTGAAGCTTTCTTT. Translation gives CASSWPEGQQNTEAFF. Full variable domain (remainder filled in from reference TRBV5-1 and TRBJ1-1): KAGVTQTPRYLIKTRGQQVTLSCSPISGHRSVSWYQQTPGQGLQFLFEYFSETQRNKGNFPGRFSGRQFSNSRSEMNVSTLELGDSALYLCASSWPEGQQNTEAFFGQGTRLTVV.

The gene calls are TRBV6-2 or TRBV6-3 and TRBJ2-4; D remains ambiguous. The J call is in doubt because the DNA end fits TRBJ2-7 better. The CDR3 has 14 residues. Germline CDR1 is MNHEY and CDR2 is SVGEGT. Written as DNA, the CDR3 is TGTGCCAGCAGCCACCGTACATTAGGGTTCGAGCAGTACTTC. It codes for CASSHRTLGFEQYF.

This rearrangement joins TRBV11-2 to TRBJ2-3; TRBD2 aligns across 7 bases. Germline loops: CDR1 SGHAT, CDR2 FQNNGV. Trimming cost V 0 bases and J 0 bases; bases outside gene matches: 9. This CDR3 spans 18 amino acids. The CDR3 nucleotides read TGTGCCAGCAGCTTAGATCTTGGCGGGAGTACTAGCACAGATACGCAGTATTTT. Translated: CASSLDLGGSTSTDTQYF.

The V and J genes are TRBV3-1 and TRBJ2-3, with 7 nucleotides matching TRBD2. The CDR3 runs to 16 residues. The V gene's germline CDR1 is LGHDT and CDR2 YNNKEL (reference sequence). V was pared by 0 bases and J by 3 bases, with 6 bases of the junction left unmatched. CDR3 region: CASSQERLADTDTQYF. The DNA of the CDR3 is TGTGCCAGCAGCCAAGAAAGGCTAGCGGATACAGATACGCAGTATTTT.

The chain is built from TRBV10-3 and TRBJ2-7; D is unresolved. The CDR3 is made up of 15 amino acids. The germline gives CDR1 ENHRY, CDR2 SYGVKD. Trimming cost V 5 bases and J 4 bases, with 18 bases left between them. The CDR3 here is CAISKEESLSYEQYF. The DNA for the CDR3 is TGTGCCATCAGTAAGGAAGAGAGCCTGTCATACGAGCAGTACTTC.

This clonotype was counted a few times. For the CDR3, the DNA is TGTGCCAGCATTAAGGGGCTAGCGGGAACCTACGAGCAGTACTTC. Translation gives CASIKGLAGTYEQYF. The chain combines TRBV7-2 with TRBJ2-4, with 9 bases identical to TRBD2. The end of the DNA is better explained by TRBJ2-7, so the J call may be wrong. Germline V gene sequence: CDR1 SGHTA, CDR2 FQGNSA. The CDR3 is 15 amino acids.

The V and J genes are TRBV4-1 and TRBJ1-5, with 7 bases aligning to TRBD1. This CDR3 is 15 amino acids long. The V and J ends lost 2 bases and 5 bases, in that order; junction bases with no gene match: 6. Looked up from germline, CDR1 is MGHRA and CDR2 is YSYEKL. The CDR3 protein is CASSQSTGVDQPQHF. The DNA for the CDR3 is TGCGCCAGCAGCCAATCTACAGGGGTCGATCAGCCCCAGCATTTT.

There are a few counts of this clonotype. J is TRBJ2-2 and V is TRBV29-1; D is unclear. Looked up from germline, CDR1 is SQVTM and CDR2 is ANQGSEA. The CDR3 has 11 residues. Trimming took off 5 bases at V and 5 bases at J, with 6 bases between the two ends. The CDR3 loop reads CSVFRTGELFF. The CDR3 nucleotides read TGCAGCGTTTTCAGGACCGGGGAGCTGTTTTTT.

This chain connects TRBV25-1 to TRBJ2-7; TRBD2 matches 9 bases. Germline assignment: CDR1 MGHDK and CDR2 SYGVNS. After removal of 3 bases from V and 7 bases from J, the junction contained 16 bases not matched to a gene. This CDR3 spans 17 amino acids. CDR3 DNA sequence: TGTGCCAGCAGTGAGAGTCTTCTAGGCGGGAGGGCTGGTGAGCAGTACTTC. Residues: CASSESLLGGRAGEQYF.

This chain uses TRBV7-2 with TRBJ1-2, with 7 bases fitting TRBD1. The CDR3 consists of 15 residues. V dropped 3 bases and J dropped 4; count of bases not matched to a gene: 8. CDR1 is SGHTA and CDR2 is FQGNSA in the germline V gene. The CDR3 DNA is TGTGCCAGCAGCTTGACGGTAGGGGGCACCTATGGCTACACCTTC. As protein: CASSLTVGGTYGYTF.

This clonotype was seen a single time. One end of the junction does not line up with germline, which may come from a read error. The V and J genes are TRBV20-1 and TRBJ2-1; 12 positions agree with TRBD2. The CDR3 totals 15 residues. In germline, CDR1 is DFQATT, CDR2 SNEGSKA (reference sequence). In DNA, the CDR3 is TGCAGTGCGCGACTAGCGGGAGTCGTCTACAATGAGCTGTTCTTC. This encodes CSARLAGVVYNELFF.

The chain uses TRBV20-1 and TRBJ2-2; 8 nucleotides align to TRBD2. The germline CDR1 and CDR2 sequences are DFQATT and SNEGSKA (reference sequence). V shed 0 bases and J 0 bases; nucleotides not matched to a gene: 6. This CDR3 spans 17 amino acids. This CDR3 reads CSARDSGLASNTGELFF. The CDR3, as DNA: TGCAGTGCTAGAGATTCTGGACTAGCTTCGAACACCGGGGAGCTGTTTTTT.

The gene calls are TRBV15 and TRBJ2-3; possibly TRBD1 or TRBD2 for D (6 bases each). V dropped 0 bases and J dropped 2 bases, with 15 bases sitting between them. The CDR3 is 17 residues long. CDR1 is LNHNV, CDR2 YYDKDF, per germline (reference sequence). CDR3 sequence: CATSRDHLWGATDTQYF. The CDR3 nucleotides are TGTGCCACCAGCAGAGATCACCTGTGGGGGGCCACAGATACGCAGTATTTT. Drawing the rest from reference TRBV15 and TRBJ2-3, the complete variable domain is DAMVIQNPRYQVTQFGKPVTLSCSQTLNHNVMYWYQQKSSQAPKLLFHYYDKDFNNEADTPDNFQSRRPNTSFCFLDIRSPGLGDTAMYLCATSRDHLWGATDTQYFGPGTRLTVL.

The chain links TRBV20-1 to TRBJ2-3; no clear D. The germline V and J ends were trimmed by 5 bases and 4 bases, with 13 bases remaining between them. CDR3 length: 13 residues. Germline values: CDR1 DFQATT, CDR2 SNEGSKA (reference sequence). The CDR3 DNA sequence: TGCAGTGCTTTACTAAGACCGGCAGATACGCAGTATTTT. This codes for CSALLRPADTQYF.

The genes are TRBV20-1 and TRBJ2-7; TRBD2 might be the D (6 bases). The CDR3 totals 15 residues. The V end was cut by 3 bases, the J end by 0 bases, with 15 bases between. Germline V gene sequence: CDR1 DFQATT, CDR2 SNEGSKA (reference sequence). CDR3 sequence (DNA): TGCAGTGCTAGGGACCGGGGGAAATACTCCTACGAGCAGTACTTC. As protein: CSARDRGKYSYEQYF.

This clonotype was found many times. The CDR3 DNA reads as TGTGCCAGCAGCGTAGGGGGTGAGCAGTACTTC. Translation: CASSVGGEQYF. This chain links TRBV9 with TRBJ2-5; D is unresolved. Trimming pared 0 bases from V and 11 bases from J, leaving 8 bases between. This CDR3 has 11 residues. Germline loops: CDR1 SGDLS, CDR2 YYNGEE.

This clonotype showed up just once. The J gene is TRBJ2-2, the V gene TRBV7-2, with 9 bases matching TRBD2. Trimming cost V 3 bases and J 7 bases; bases outside gene matches: 9. This CDR3 has 16 residues. The germline V gene encodes CDR1 SGHTA and CDR2 FQGNSA. The CDR3: CASSFYGGRAGGELFF. In nucleotides, the CDR3 is TGTGCCAGCAGCTTTTACGGCGGGAGGGCTGGCGGGGAGCTGTTTTTT. The entire variable domain, with the rest obtained from reference TRBV7-2 and TRBJ2-2, is as follows: GAGVSQSPSNKVTEKGKDVELRCDPISGHTALYWYRQSLGQGLEFLIYFQGNSAPDKSGLPSDRFSAERTGGSVSTLTIQRTQQEDSAVYLCASSFYGGRAGGELFFGEGSRLTVL.

The chain is built from TRBV5-1 and TRBJ2-3, with TRBD1 identical over 9 bases. The CDR3 is 16 residues long. Germline CDR1 reads SGHRS; CDR2 reads YFSETQ. The junction had 12 bases not matched to a gene; V was cut back by 4 bases and J by 6 bases. The CDR3 DNA reads as TGCGCCAGCAGCCGGGAGCGTACAGGGGGCCGTGATACGCAGTATTTT. Its translation is CASSRERTGGRDTQYF.

The gene calls are TRBV24-1 and TRBJ2-7; 8 bases agree with TRBD1. The J call may be faulty, since TRBJ2-5 better matches the DNA end. The CDR3 runs to 13 residues. CDR1 is KGHDR, CDR2 SFDVKD, per germline. The chain's CDR3 is CATAERQGRTQYF. CDR3 bases: TGTGCCACGGCAGAGAGACAGGGGAGGACCCAGTACTTC.

The chain has TRBV2 and TRBJ2-3; D is unclear. The CDR3 consists of 13 residues. V lost 7 bases and J 2 bases, leaving 10 bases between the germline ends. Germline V gene sequence: CDR1 SNHLY, CDR2 FYNNEI. CDR3 loop: CASTRFLTDTQYF. Written as DNA, the CDR3 is TGTGCCAGCACCAGGTTCCTCACAGATACGCAGTATTTT.

This clonotype was counted only a few times. The rearrangement uses TRBV27 and TRBJ1-4; D might be TRBD1 (5 bases). Germline CDR1 MNHEY, CDR2 SMNVEV (reference sequence). V dropped 6 bases and J dropped 1 base, with 9 bases sitting between them. The CDR3 runs 14 residues. DNA for the CDR3: TGTGCCAGCAGACCCCAGGGAACTAATGAAAAACTGTTTTTT. It specifies CASRPQGTNEKLFF.

V usage is TRBV6-1 and J usage is TRBJ2-1; possible D gene TRBD2, 5 bases. The CDR3 totals 19 residues. CDR1 is MNHNS, CDR2 SASEGT, per germline. The V end lost 4 bases, the J end lost 7 bases, and 29 bases lay between the germline ends. The DNA for the CDR3 is TGTGCCAGCAGTGCTCGGAAGGATTCCGGAATCTTTTGGGAGAATGAGCAGTTCTTC. Its translation: CASSARKDSGIFWENEQFF.

The chain couples TRBV13 to TRBJ2-3; unclear D gene. V lost 5 bases, J lost 3 bases, and 15 bases lay in between. Germline CDR1 and CDR2: PRHDT and FYEKMQ (reference sequence). This CDR3 comprises 15 residues. CDR3 in amino acids: CASSPRRKRTDTQYF. The DNA for the CDR3 is TGTGCCAGCAGCCCCCGTAGGAAACGGACAGATACGCAGTATTTT. Full variable domain (rest looked up from reference TRBV13 and TRBJ2-3): AAGVIQSPRHLIKEKRETATLKCYPIPRHDTVYWYQQGPGQDPQFLISFYEKMQSDKGSIPDRFSAQQFSDYHSELNMSSLELGDSALYFCASSPRRKRTDTQYFGPGTRLTVL.

The genes are TRBV5-1 and TRBJ1-1; the D gene is possibly TRBD1 (5 bases). This CDR3 has 16 amino acids. Trimming took 3 bases from V and 0 from J, leaving 15 bases between them. The V gene's germline CDR1 is SGHRS and CDR2 YFSETQ. Written as DNA, the CDR3 is TGCGCCAGCAGCTCGGGGGGAGGGGAAATGAACACTGAAGCTTTCTTT. Translated, it gives CASSSGGGEMNTEAFF.

This rearrangement joins TRBV6-1 to TRBJ2-5; D may be TRBD1 or TRBD2 (5 bases each). Germline V lookup: CDR1 MNHNS, CDR2 SASEGT. V shed 3 bases and J shed 2 bases, with 13 bases lying between them. The CDR3 consists of 15 residues. This CDR3 reads CASSDLGTLQETQYF. The CDR3 nucleotides read TGTGCCAGCAGTGACTTAGGGACCTTACAAGAGACCCAGTACTTC.

The rearrangement joins TRBV18 to TRBJ2-7; D not resolved. Per the germline V gene, CDR1 is KGHSH and CDR2 is LQKENI. V was shortened by 2 bases and J by 0 bases, with 8 bases between the two germline ends. This CDR3 spans 14 amino acids. CDR3 sequence: CASSPETLSYEQYF. DNA of the CDR3: TGTGCCAGCTCACCAGAGACACTCTCCTACGAGCAGTACTTC.

This sequence joins TRBV21-1 and TRBJ2-3; no DNA check was done on the table's D call, TRBD2. TRBV21-1 is labeled a pseudogene. This CDR3 comprises 14 residues. The CDR3 spells CATKDLAGTDTQYF. The CDR3 coding sequence is TGTGCCACCAAGGACCTAGCGGGGACAGATACGCAGTATTTT.